This is a list of T cell receptor beta chains from one sample in a study of blood T cell repertoires in COVID-19. Clones were read by immunoSEQ multiplex PCR, and TCRdb kept only the in-frame ones, dropping some. The data contain 500,000 or so clones, around 90% of them singletons. Sequences were obtained from PBMCs or T cells enriched from blood (not recorded which). These receptors were taken from a woman between 18 and 29 years old who had recovered from COVID-19. CDR3s include the opening cysteine and the closing phenylalanine or tryptophan. The order of the fields is J gene, clone size, V gene, D gene, CDR3 protein, CDR3 DNA. A D gene is named only where the DNA matches it firmly. Clone size is given for some rows only: seen once, a few or many times, or a class if the clone is expanded.

j_call: TRBJ1-5; clone_size: .; v_call: TRBV6-5; d_call: .; cdr3_aa: CASSYGGGNQPQHF; cdr3_nt: TGTGCCAGCAGTTACGGGGGGGGCAATCAGCCCCAGCATTTT
j_call: TRBJ2-2; clone_size: few; v_call: TRBV6-5; d_call: TRBD2; cdr3_aa: CASSQLAAGELFF; cdr3_nt: TGTGCCAGCAGTCAACTAGCGGCGGGGGAGCTGTTTTTT
j_call: TRBJ1-2; clone_size: .; v_call: TRBV19; d_call: TRBD1; cdr3_aa: CAQRVSGGYGYTF; cdr3_nt: TGTGCCCAAAGGGTATCAGGGGGCTATGGCTACACCTTC
j_call: TRBJ2-2; clone_size: .; v_call: TRBV7-2; d_call: .; cdr3_aa: CASSLDWFSKLFF; cdr3_nt: TGTGCCAGCAGCTTAGACTGGTTTAGTAAGCTGTTTTTT
j_call: TRBJ2-7; clone_size: .; v_call: TRBV11-2; d_call: TRBD2; cdr3_aa: CASSLRLAGFNEQYF; cdr3_nt: TGTGCCAGCAGCTTAAGGCTAGCGGGGTTCAACGAGCAGTACTTC
j_call: TRBJ1-1; clone_size: .; v_call: TRBV28; d_call: TRBD1; cdr3_aa: CASSPNKRQGTYMNTEAFF; cdr3_nt: TGTGCCAGCAGTCCTAACAAAAGACAGGGCACATACATGAACACTGAAGCTTTCTTT
j_call: TRBJ1-4; clone_size: .; v_call: TRBV4-2; d_call: TRBD1; cdr3_aa: CASSQDRDREEKLFF; cdr3_nt: TGTGCCAGCAGCCAAGATAGGGACAGGGAAGAAAAACTGTTTTTT
j_call: TRBJ2-3; clone_size: once; v_call: TRBV5-1; d_call: .; cdr3_aa: CASRTAGLTDTQYF; cdr3_nt: TGCGCCAGCAGGACGGCGGGCCTCACAGATACGCAGTATTTT
j_call: TRBJ2-5; clone_size: .; v_call: TRBV19; d_call: .; cdr3_aa: CASSTQVGSQETQYF; cdr3_nt: TGTGCCAGTAGCACTCAGGTGGGGAGCCAAGAGACCCAGTACTTC
j_call: TRBJ1-4; clone_size: .; v_call: TRBV4-1; d_call: TRBD1; cdr3_aa: CASSLGTENEKLFF; cdr3_nt: TGCGCCAGCAGCCTCGGGACAGAAAATGAAAAACTGTTTTTT
j_call: TRBJ1-1; clone_size: .; v_call: TRBV5-1; d_call: .; cdr3_aa: CASAREAASNTEAFF; cdr3_nt: TGCGCCAGCGCTAGGGAGGCAGCATCTAACACTGAAGCTTTCTTT
j_call: TRBJ2-7; clone_size: once; v_call: TRBV5-1; d_call: .; cdr3_aa: CASSFQGSYEQYF; cdr3_nt: TGCGCCAGCAGCTTCCAGGGATCCTACGAGCAGTACTTC
j_call: TRBJ2-2; clone_size: .; v_call: TRBV7-9; d_call: TRBD1; cdr3_aa: CASSFSTRQGTGELFF; cdr3_nt: TGTGCCAGCAGCTTCTCAACGCGACAGGGGACCGGGGAGCTGTTTTTT
j_call: TRBJ1-5; clone_size: .; v_call: TRBV30; d_call: .; cdr3_aa: CAWSMGSLGSQHF; cdr3_nt: TGTGCCTGGAGTATGGGCAGCCTTGGATCCCAGCATTTT
j_call: TRBJ1-2; clone_size: .; v_call: TRBV24-1; d_call: .; cdr3_aa: CATSLAGGGYTF; cdr3_nt: TGTGCCACCAGTCTAGCAGGCGGCGGCTACACCTTC
j_call: TRBJ1-5; clone_size: .; v_call: TRBV7-9; d_call: .; cdr3_aa: CASSLSGSQPQHF; cdr3_nt: TGTGCCAGCAGCTTGTCGGGTAGTCAGCCCCAGCATTTT
j_call: TRBJ1-1; clone_size: once; v_call: TRBV15; d_call: TRBD1; cdr3_aa: CATSKWTGETEAFF; cdr3_nt: TGTGCCACCAGCAAATGGACAGGGGAAACTGAAGCTTTCTTT
j_call: TRBJ2-5; clone_size: .; v_call: TRBV12-5; d_call: TRBD2; cdr3_aa: CASGGTSEETQYF; cdr3_nt: TGTGCTAGTGGCGGGACTAGCGAAGAGACCCAGTACTTC
j_call: TRBJ2-5; clone_size: .; v_call: TRBV9; d_call: TRBD2; cdr3_aa: CASSPRGEETQYF; cdr3_nt: TGTGCCAGCAGTCCCCGGGGGGAAGAGACCCAGTACTTC
j_call: TRBJ1-2; clone_size: .; v_call: TRBV30; d_call: TRBD1; cdr3_aa: CAWSSRDRRDYGYTF; cdr3_nt: TGTGCCTGGAGTTCCCGGGACAGGAGGGACTATGGCTACACCTTC
j_call: TRBJ2-3; clone_size: .; v_call: TRBV6-1; d_call: TRBD2; cdr3_aa: CASSVGLAGGPDTDTQYF; cdr3_nt: TGTGCCAGCAGTGTAGGGCTAGCGGGGGGGCCTGACACAGATACGCAGTATTTT
j_call: TRBJ1-3; clone_size: once; v_call: TRBV6-1; d_call: TRBD1; cdr3_aa: CASSEGRGGLDTIYF; cdr3_nt: TGTGCCAGCAGTGAGGGTCGAGGGGGCTTGGACACCATATATTTT
j_call: TRBJ1-2; clone_size: .; v_call: TRBV10-1; d_call: TRBD1; cdr3_aa: CASSPGTEYGYTF; cdr3_nt: TGCGCCAGCAGTCCAGGGACAGAGTATGGCTACACCTTC
j_call: TRBJ2-2; clone_size: few; v_call: TRBV5-8; d_call: .; cdr3_aa: CASSFRGQKGTGELFF; cdr3_nt: TGTGCCAGCAGCTTCAGGGGCCAAAAGGGCACCGGGGAGCTGTTTTTT
j_call: TRBJ1-5; clone_size: .; v_call: TRBV19; d_call: TRBD1; cdr3_aa: CASSITTGKKPQHF; cdr3_nt: TGTGCCAGTAGTATCACGACAGGGAAGAAGCCCCAGCATTTT
j_call: TRBJ2-3; clone_size: .; v_call: TRBV5-6; d_call: TRBD2; cdr3_aa: CASTPSLAGGTDTQYF; cdr3_nt: TGTGCCAGCACCCCTTCACTAGCGGGGGGGACAGATACGCAGTATTTT
j_call: TRBJ1-3; clone_size: .; v_call: TRBV21-1; d_call: .; cdr3_aa: CASSSGGAGNTIYF; cdr3_nt: TGTGCCAGCAGCTCGGGAGGGGCTGGAAACACCATATATTTT
j_call: TRBJ1-1; clone_size: .; v_call: TRBV18; d_call: .; cdr3_aa: CASSPIGQYTEAFF; cdr3_nt: TGTGCCAGCTCACCAATTGGACAGTACACTGAAGCTTTCTTT
j_call: TRBJ1-1; clone_size: .; v_call: TRBV7-2; d_call: .; cdr3_aa: CASSLEDSTEAFF; cdr3_nt: TGTGCCAGCAGCTTAGAGGACAGTACTGAAGCTTTCTTT
j_call: TRBJ1-1; clone_size: .; v_call: TRBV29-1; d_call: .; cdr3_aa: CSVVGSDGGTEAFF; cdr3_nt: TGCAGCGTTGTCGGGAGTGACGGGGGCACTGAAGCTTTCTTT
j_call: TRBJ2-5; clone_size: .; v_call: TRBV21-1; d_call: .; cdr3_aa: CASSKLDRKKTQYF; cdr3_nt: TGTGCCAGCAGCAAACTGGACAGAAAAAAGACCCAGTACTTC
j_call: TRBJ1-2; clone_size: .; v_call: TRBV5-4; d_call: .; cdr3_aa: CASSPSRDRVNYGYTF; cdr3_nt: TGTGCCAGCAGCCCCAGTCGAGACAGAGTCAACTATGGCTACACCTTC
j_call: TRBJ1-1; clone_size: .; v_call: TRBV12-3/TRBV12-4; d_call: .; cdr3_aa: CASSDRSVAFF; cdr3_nt: TGTGCCAGCAGCGACAGGTCGGTGGCTTTCTTT
j_call: TRBJ1-1; clone_size: .; v_call: TRBV4-2; d_call: .; cdr3_aa: CASSQEGGMNTEAFF; cdr3_nt: TGTGCCAGCAGCCAAGAGGGAGGAATGAACACTGAAGCTTTCTTT
j_call: TRBJ2-3; clone_size: .; v_call: TRBV12-3/TRBV12-4; d_call: .; cdr3_aa: CASITRQTDTQYF; cdr3_nt: TGTGCCAGCATCACTCGACAGACAGATACGCAGTATTTT
j_call: TRBJ1-2; clone_size: .; v_call: TRBV28; d_call: .; cdr3_aa: CASSLNGERPGNYGYTF; cdr3_nt: TGTGCCAGCAGTTTGAACGGAGAGCGTCCAGGGAACTATGGCTACACCTTC
j_call: TRBJ2-2; clone_size: .; v_call: TRBV27; d_call: .; cdr3_aa: CASSLRWATGELFF; cdr3_nt: TGTGCCAGCAGTTTAAGATGGGCTACCGGGGAGCTGTTTTTT
j_call: TRBJ2-1; clone_size: .; v_call: TRBV5-5; d_call: TRBD1; cdr3_aa: CASSFAGGLRFLESGTEQFF; cdr3_nt: TGTGCCAGCAGCTTTGCAGGGGGCCTTCGCTTTCTGGAGTCTGGCACTGAGCAGTTCTTC
j_call: TRBJ1-2; clone_size: .; v_call: TRBV7-9; d_call: TRBD1; cdr3_aa: CASSFTGEAYYGYTF; cdr3_nt: TGTGCCAGCAGCTTTACAGGGGAGGCGTACTATGGCTACACCTTC
j_call: TRBJ2-6; clone_size: .; v_call: TRBV6-5; d_call: .; cdr3_aa: CASTDTNSGANVLTF; cdr3_nt: TGTGCCAGCACCGACACCAACTCTGGGGCCAACGTCCTGACTTTC
j_call: TRBJ2-1; clone_size: .; v_call: TRBV19; d_call: TRBD1; cdr3_aa: CASSGTGDYEQFF; cdr3_nt: TGTGCCAGTAGCGGGACAGGGGACTATGAGCAGTTCTTC
j_call: TRBJ2-5; clone_size: .; v_call: TRBV2; d_call: .; cdr3_aa: CASSSTVTQETQYF; cdr3_nt: TGTGCCAGCAGTTCGACAGTAACCCAAGAGACCCAGTACTTC